These 9 T cell receptor beta chains were all obtained from the same sample, sequenced in a study of TIL therapy for anti-PD-1-resistant metastatic lung cancer. The time point denotes: pre-treatment sample, taken before nivolumab and TIL therapy. This was the immunoSEQ v3 assay. Assay: immunoSEQ multiplex PCR; the TCRdb copy retains only in-frame clones and omits some. The data contain roughly 60,000 clones, roughly 87% of them singletons. Material: blood, obtained at baseline. The receptors stem from a person aged 25 to 79 with non-small cell lung cancer.

V is TRBV30 and J is TRBJ2-2, with 9 bases fitting TRBD1. The length of the CDR3 is 15 residues. Germline values: CDR1 GTSNPN, CDR2 SVGIG (reference sequence). V trimming: 2 bases; J trimming: 6 bases; junction bases outside the gene matches: 7. The CDR3 is CAWSLRDREAGELFF. The CDR3 DNA follows: TGTGCCTGGAGTTTGAGGGACAGGGAGGCCGGGGAGCTGTTTTTT.

This clone was seen once. This sequence joins TRBV3-1 (or the pseudogene TRBV3-2) and TRBJ2-1; weak D call: TRBD1 (5 bases). CDR3 length: 16 residues. Trimming shortened V by 0 bases and J by 5 bases, and 14 bases separated the two germline ends. Germline CDR1 reads LGHDT; CDR2 reads YNNKEL (reference sequence). CDR3 protein: CASSQESGRANNEQFF. The CDR3 DNA reads TGTGCCAGCAGCCAAGAGTCCGGCAGGGCAAACAATGAGCAGTTCTTC.

The chain combines TRBV5-1 with TRBJ2-7, with D unresolved. From germline, CDR1 is SGHRS and CDR2 YFSETQ. The CDR3 totals 14 residues. V was pared by 1 base and J by 1 base, with 9 bases between. In DNA, the CDR3 is TGCGCCAGCAGCTTGATGTCTGATTCCTACGAGCAGTACTTC. Protein sequence: CASSLMSDSYEQYF. Together with reference TRBV5-1 and TRBJ2-7, the CDR3 gives the full variable domain: KAGVTQTPRYLIKTRGQQVTLSCSPISGHRSVSWYQQTPGQGLQFLFEYFSETQRNKGNFPGRFSGRQFSNSRSEMNVSTLELGDSALYLCASSLMSDSYEQYFGPGTRLTVT.

The J gene is TRBJ1-2, the V gene TRBV5-6, with a weak D call TRBD1 (5 bases). This CDR3 is built from 11 residues. V lost 7 bases and J lost 2, with 6 bases in between. Germline CDR1 and CDR2: SGHDT and YYEEEE. The CDR3 nucleotides read TGTGCCAGCGGGGGAAACTATGGCTACACCTTC. This codes for CASGGNYGYTF.

The J gene is TRBJ2-3, the V gene TRBV12-3 or TRBV12-4; tentative D call: TRBD2 (7 bases). CDR3 length: 13 residues. Trimming stripped 6 bases from V and 5 bases from J, with 12 bases between. The CDR3 reads CASSPGGGDTQYF. CDR3 DNA: TGTGCCAGCAGCCCGGGGGGCGGAGATACGCAGTATTTT.

The genes are TRBV5-4 and TRBJ2-7; 11 nucleotides agree with TRBD2. The CDR3 consists of 16 residues. The junction had 11 bases not matched to a gene; V was cut back by 3 bases and J by 6 bases. Germline V gives CDR1 SGHNT, CDR2 YYREEE (reference sequence). The CDR3 spells CASSSKLVAGGGEQYF. The CDR3 nucleotides are TGTGCCAGCAGCTCGAAACTCGTAGCGGGAGGGGGCGAGCAGTACTTC.

This clone was seen a single time. The chain joins TRBV7-9 to TRBJ1-2; TRBD1 aligns across 10 bases. The CDR3 runs 15 residues. V was pared by 5 bases and J by 7 bases, with 10 bases of the junction left unmatched. Germline CDR1 and CDR2: SEHNR and FQNEAQ (reference sequence). The CDR3 DNA follows: TGTGCCAGCAGCCAGGGACAGGGGCAATTGGGTGGCTACACCTTC. Protein: CASSQGQGQLGGYTF.

This rearrangement joins TRBV19 to TRBJ2-7; 8 nucleotides match TRBD1. J lost 3 bases, V lost 6 bases, and 7 bases had no gene match. The germline V gene has CDR1 LNHDA and CDR2 SQIVND (reference sequence). The CDR3 has 14 residues. Here the CDR3 DNA reads TGTGCCAGTAGCGGGACAGGCAAAAACTACGAGCAGTACTTC. Protein sequence: CASSGTGKNYEQYF.

This chain links TRBV18 with TRBJ2-7; 8 bases agree with TRBD1. V gave up 1 base and J gave up 3 bases; unmatched junction bases: 8. Per the germline V gene, CDR1 is KGHSH and CDR2 is LQKENI. The CDR3 covers 16 residues. This CDR3 reads CASSPLTGQENYEQYF. DNA of the CDR3: TGTGCCAGCTCACCACTAACGGGACAGGAGAACTACGAGCAGTACTTC.